This TCR beta chain is from a study of beta chain features in type 1 diabetes. General observations from the study: The question left open here concerned HLA type influencing TCRB rearrangement. In every one of the four CD4+ subsets, TCRB CDR3s were moderately but significantly shorter in Type 1 diabetes patients.

The junction had 9 bases not matched to a gene; V was cut back by 4 bases and J by 6 bases. Germline V gene data show CDR1 as SGHAT and CDR2 as FQNNGV. The CDR3 totals 15 residues. On this clone: Its antigen is currently unknown.

Per donor, one heparinised blood draw averaged approximately 120 mL. The entirety of the isolated RNA underwent reverse transcription, so expressed TCRB transcripts were sequenced. The data were produced by immunoSEQ multiplex PCR, yet TCRdb's version contains in-frame clones alone and is incomplete. The profile covers 25,000 to 30,000 clones, with 56% appearing a single time and approximately 1.6% taken by the ten largest. The rearrangement uses TRBV11-2 and TRBJ2-4; the match to TRBD1 covers 7 bases. The sequence came from a young woman with type 1 diabetes. The sequencing input was Tregs from blood. CDR3 bases: TGTGCCAGCAGCTATGACAGGGTAGTATCAAACATTCAGTACTTC. Amino acids: CASSYDRVVSNIQYF.